This T cell receptor (beta chain) was obtained from a study of T cell repertoires in aging, cancer and after chemotherapy. Looking at the study overall: The full dataset contained several million TCR reads.

Amplification of TCR beta used genomic DNA extracted from peripheral blood. Points from the study as a whole: Compared with age-matched healthy donors, untreated hematological or solid cancer patients showed higher blood TCR clonality.

TRB rearrangements spanning V, D and J were amplified using mixed TRB-A/B primers. TCRdb re-analysed the multiplex PCR reads in MiXCR, keeping a single row per CDR3 protein. The sample lists under 12,000 distinct CDR3 sequences; 25% to 30% were seen once. A note on this clonotype: No antigen is known for it.

The germline gives CDR1 SEHNR, CDR2 FQNEAQ (reference sequence). V shed 1 base and J shed 3 bases, with 13 bases lying between them. This CDR3 has 15 amino acids. The chain is built from TRBV7-9 and TRBJ2-7, with a tentative D call TRBD1 (6 bases). The source is a human donor in good health. The sequenced material came from blood. The CDR3 DNA is TGTGCCAGCAGCTTAGGTGGGACAAGGAACTACGAGCAGTACTTC. Its protein is CASSLGGTRNYEQYF.